A single sample is the source of the 2 T cell receptor beta chains below, sequenced in a study of cytomegalovirus exposure and HLA in healthy donors. The PCR was carried out with 60 Vbeta primers and 13 Jbeta primers. Sequenced by immunoSEQ multiplex PCR; TCRdb stores in-frame clones only, minus some. The sample contains 97,000 or so clones, roughly 85% of which appear only once. Sequenced: PBMCs. The receptors were gathered from a middle-aged man in good health and CMV-seronegative.

The chain is built from TRBV15 and TRBJ2-5; 7 bases are a match to TRBD2. The V gene's germline CDR1 is LNHNV and CDR2 YYDKDF (reference sequence). V trimming: 0 bases; J trimming: 7 bases; junction bases outside the gene matches: 11. CDR3 length equals 16 residues. DNA for the CDR3: TGTGCCACCAGCAGAGATTTGGCTAGCGGTCATAGGACCCAGTACTTC. Translating gives CATSRDLASGHRTQYF. Together with reference TRBV15 and TRBJ2-5, the CDR3 gives the full variable domain: DAMVIQNPRYQVTQFGKPVTLSCSQTLNHNVMYWYQQKSSQAPKLLFHYYDKDFNNEADTPDNFQSRRPNTSFCFLDIRSPGLGDTAMYLCATSRDLASGHRTQYFGPGTRLLVL.

This chain joins TRBV30 and TRBJ2-5; 9 bases are a match to TRBD2. The CDR3 is 17 residues long. J was trimmed by 0 bases and V by 2 bases; bases with no gene match: 10. Looked up from germline, CDR1 is GTSNPN and CDR2 is SVGIG (reference sequence). CDR3 in amino acids: CAWSLTSGDLYQETQYF. CDR3 coding DNA: TGTGCCTGGAGTTTGACTAGCGGTGACTTGTACCAAGAGACCCAGTACTTC.